The T cell receptor beta chain under discussion was sequenced for a study of blood T cell repertoires in COVID-19. Turning to the study itself: T cells, B-cell-depleted T cells, or PBMCs supplied cDNA or gDNA.

Under the authors' procedure: Amplification with reference gene primers provided the estimates of nucleated cell counts. Produced via immunoSEQ multiplex PCR; TCRdb's table is partial and in-frame only. V and J calls and clone size are as listed in that table; D and trimming were resolved from the DNA. The sample has approximately 300,000 clones, around 83% seen once. From germline, CDR1 is KGHDR and CDR2 SFDVKD. This CDR3 spans 13 amino acids. Trimming cost V 2 bases and J 6 bases, with 7 bases left between them. The chain has TRBV24-1 and TRBJ2-1, with TRBD1 as a possible D gene (5 bases). Sequences were obtained from peripheral blood. The clonotype originates from a woman between 50 and 59 years old with acute or convalescent COVID-19. As DNA, the CDR3 is TGTGCCACCAGTGATTGGCAGGGCAATGAGCAGTTCTTC. Its protein is CATSDWQGNEQFF.